Listed below are T cell receptor beta chains from one sample, sequenced in a study of blood T cell repertoires in COVID-19. Sequenced by immunoSEQ multiplex PCR; TCRdb stores in-frame clones only, minus some. The sample shows roughly 150,000 clones, around 85% of them seen only once. Material for sequencing was peripheral blood. The receptors here all came from a human donor in a cohort sampled during active COVID-19. CDR3s include the opening cysteine and the closing phenylalanine or tryptophan. D genes are given only for firm matches. Expanded clones get a size class; other rows say once, few or many, or leave the size out.

>TRBJ2-5|TRBV18|TRBD2|.
TGTGCCAGCTCACCACCGGGGACTAGCGGAGAGACCCAGTACTTC
CASSPPGTSGETQYF
>TRBJ2-2|TRBV3-1/TRBV3-2|TRBD2|.
TGTGCCAGCAGCATACCTAGCGGAAGGAACACCGGGGAGCTGTTTTTT
CASSIPSGRNTGELFF
>TRBJ1-1|TRBV7-3|TRBD1|.
TGTGCCAGCAGCTCCGCTGGACAGGGCGCTGAAGCTTTCTTT
CASSSAGQGAEAFF
>TRBJ2-7|TRBV20-1|TRBD2|.
TGCAGTGCCAGTAGACTAGCGGGAGCCTACGAGCAGTACTTC
CSASRLAGAYEQYF
>TRBJ2-1|TRBV5-6|TRBD2|.
TGTGCCAGCAGCTTGTTCGGGGGGGTGTCCTACAATGAGCAGTTCTTC
CASSLFGGVSYNEQFF
>TRBJ2-7|TRBV3-1/TRBV3-2|.|.
TGTGCCAGCAGCCAAGAGGGGGCGTCAGGGGAGCAGTACTTC
CASSQEGASGEQYF
>TRBJ2-7|TRBV6-6|.|.
TGTGCCAGCAGTTACGGTCAGGGCTCCTACGAGCAGTACTTC
CASSYGQGSYEQYF
>TRBJ1-1|TRBV6-5|TRBD1|few
TGTGCCAGCAGTACCCGACAGGGTACTGAAGCTTTCTTT
CASSTRQGTEAFF
>TRBJ1-5|TRBV19|TRBD1|.
TGTGCCAGTAGTATCGCGGGACAGGGCGGCAATCAGCCCCAGCATTTT
CASSIAGQGGNQPQHF
>TRBJ1-2|TRBV7-9|.|once
TGTGCCAGCAGCCTAGTCGGCGGGGAATTAAATGGCTACACCTTC
CASSLVGGELNGYTF
>TRBJ2-2|TRBV4-3|TRBD2|.
TGCGCCAGCAGCCAAGTTGCTAGCGGGGGGGCGAACACCGGGGAGCTGTTTTTT
CASSQVASGGANTGELFF
>TRBJ2-7|TRBV5-1|TRBD1|once
TGCGCCAGCAGCTTGGTAGGGGGCGCCTCCTACGAGCAGTACTTC
CASSLVGGASYEQYF
>TRBJ2-3|TRBV19|TRBD2|.
TGTGCCAGTAGTAGCGGGGGAGGGACAGATACGCAGTATTTT
CASSSGGGTDTQYF
>TRBJ2-1|TRBV3-1/TRBV3-2|.|.
TGTGCCAGCAGCCAAGAGACTACCCTACATGGTGAGCAGTTCTTC
CASSQETTLHGEQFF
>TRBJ2-6|TRBV24-1|.|.
TGTGCCACCAGTGATTTACAGGGCTCTGGGGCCAACGTCCTGACTTTC
CATSDLQGSGANVLTF
>TRBJ2-7|TRBV9|TRBD1|many
TGTGCCAGCAGCCCGGGACAGGGATACGAGCAGTACTTC
CASSPGQGYEQYF
>TRBJ2-7|TRBV9|TRBD1|.
TGTGCCAGCAGCGTAGATGGGACAGGGACCCCTATGGAGCAGTACTTC
CASSVDGTGTPMEQYF
>TRBJ1-5|TRBV7-2|.|.
TGTGCCAGCAGTCCCCGTTCGGGGGGCGGTCAGCCCCAGCATTTT
CASSPRSGGGQPQHF
>TRBJ2-5|TRBV5-8|TRBD1|.
TGTGCCAGCAGCTCGGCCCGGGACAGGGAAAAGACCCAGTACTTC
CASSSARDREKTQYF
>TRBJ1-2|TRBV19|.|.
TGTGCCAGTAGTACGTTTGCCCTAGGCTACACCTTC
CASSTFALGYTF
>TRBJ2-7|TRBV27|.|once
TGTGCCAGCAGTTTCAGGTCTACAGGAGCAAACGCCATCTACGAGCAGTACTTC
CASSFRSTGANAIYEQYF
>TRBJ1-1|TRBV27|.|.
TGTGCCAGCAGTTGGGGAGGGAGGACTGAAGCTTTCTTT
CASSWGGRTEAFF
>TRBJ2-7|TRBV10-3|.|.
TGTGCCATCAGTGAGGTAGAAGCCTCCTACGAGCAGTACTTC
CAISEVEASYEQYF
>TRBJ2-1|TRBV12-5|TRBD2|.
TGTGCTAGTGGTTTGACTGGACTAGCGGGACAGTTCTTC
CASGLTGLAGQFF
>TRBJ2-7|TRBV6-5|TRBD1|.
TGTGCCAGCAGGGCTTCCGGGACAGGCTACGAGCAGTACTTC
CASRASGTGYEQYF
>TRBJ2-7|TRBV3-1/TRBV3-2|.|.
TGTGCCAGCAGCCAAGCAACCTACGAGCAGTACTTC
CASSQATYEQYF
>TRBJ2-7|TRBV21-1|.|.
TGTGCCAGCCAAGTTTCGACTAGATTACTTTACGAGCAGTACTTC
CASQVSTRLLYEQYF
>TRBJ2-7|TRBV18|.|.
TGTGCCAGCTCACCAGCCGGCGGTCGGAGCTCCTACGAGCAGTACTTC
CASSPAGGRSSYEQYF
>TRBJ1-3|TRBV6-5|TRBD1|once
TGTGCCAGCAGCATCGACAGGGGGCCTGGAAACACCATATATTTT
CASSIDRGPGNTIYF
>TRBJ2-3|TRBV11-2|.|.
TGTGCCAGCAGCTCCTCCATCGGGGAATTCGATACGCAGTATTTT
CASSSSIGEFDTQYF
>TRBJ1-5|TRBV28|TRBD1|few
TGTGCCAGCAGTTCCCCCCTGGGGCAGGGGGGTCAGCCCCAGCATTTT
CASSSPLGQGGQPQHF
>TRBJ1-1|TRBV20-1|TRBD1|.
TGCAGTGCAAGACAGGGGGCGTGGGCTTTCTTT
CSARQGAWAFF
>TRBJ1-2|TRBV7-3|.|.
TGTGCCAGCAGCTTAACGGGAGGGTCTGGTGGCTACACCTTC
CASSLTGGSGGYTF
>TRBJ1-2|TRBV5-6|TRBD1|.
TGTGCCAGCAGCCCCGGGACAGGGAGTAACGGCTACACCTTC
CASSPGTGSNGYTF
>TRBJ1-5|TRBV28|.|.
TGTGCCAGCAGGACCGCGGCCGGGGTTCAGCCCCAGCATTTT
CASRTAAGVQPQHF
>TRBJ2-7|TRBV28|TRBD1|.
TGTGCCAGCAGTTTACGAAACAGGGGGCCCAGCGAGCAGTACTTC
CASSLRNRGPSEQYF
>TRBJ2-5|TRBV13|TRBD2|.
TGTGCCAGCAGCTTGAGACCAGCGGGGCTTCAAGAGACCCAGTACTTC
CASSLRPAGLQETQYF
>TRBJ1-4|TRBV5-6|.|.
TGTGCCAGCAGCTTGTTTGGTAGCGTCGATGAAAAACTGTTTTTT
CASSLFGSVDEKLFF
>TRBJ1-2|TRBV28|.|.
TGTGCCAGCAGTTTGGGTGGAGGGGTTAACTATGGCTACACCTTC
CASSLGGGVNYGYTF
>TRBJ1-1|TRBV15|.|.
TGTGCCACCAGCCGACGGGACACTGAAGCTTTCTTT
CATSRRDTEAFF
>TRBJ1-2|TRBV6-6|TRBD1|once
TGTGCCAGCAGTTACACTGCAGGGGGCGATGGCTACACCTTC
CASSYTAGGDGYTF
>TRBJ2-1|TRBV9|TRBD2|.
TGTGCCAGCAGCTTCTTAGCGGGAGAACGGAATGAGCAGTTCTTC
CASSFLAGERNEQFF
>TRBJ2-7|TRBV6-6|TRBD2|.
TGTGCCAGCAGCCCGATTAGCGGGAGAAGCTACGAGCAGTACTTC
CASSPISGRSYEQYF
>TRBJ2-7|TRBV12-3/TRBV12-4|.|.
TGTGCCAGCGGGGGGTCCTACGAGCAGTACTTC
CASGGSYEQYF
>TRBJ1-5|TRBV19|TRBD1|.
TGTGCCAGTAGTATTCCAGGGGGGCGGAATCAGCCCCAGCATTTT
CASSIPGGRNQPQHF
>TRBJ1-2|TRBV19|TRBD1|.
TGTGCCAGTGGAGGGACAGCCGGCCCGACCTTC
CASGGTAGPTF
>TRBJ1-1|TRBV9|TRBD1|.
TGTGCCAGCAGCCCAGACAGGGTGGGGACTGAAGCTTTCTTT
CASSPDRVGTEAFF
>TRBJ1-2|TRBV18|TRBD1|.
TGTGCCAGCTCACCCGCAGGACAGGGGGACTATGGCTACACCTTC
CASSPAGQGDYGYTF
>TRBJ1-2|TRBV11-3|TRBD1|.
TGTGCCAGCAGCCCAGACAGGGGGCTCGGCTACACCTTC
CASSPDRGLGYTF
>TRBJ2-6|TRBV9|.|.
TGTGCCAGCAGCGCCGGACATTCCTCTGGGGCCAACGTCCTGACTTTC
CASSAGHSSGANVLTF
>TRBJ1-1|TRBV5-5|TRBD1|.
TGTGCCAGCAGCTTGGCGGCACAGGGGGAAGCTTTCTTT
CASSLAAQGEAFF
>TRBJ2-1|TRBV24-1|TRBD2|few
TGTGCCACCAGTGCCCGAAGGGCTACGGGGGGATTACGGAATGAGCAGTTCTTC
CATSARRATGGLRNEQFF
>TRBJ2-7|TRBV6-5|.|.
TGTGCCAGCAGTACCACCAGATCCTACGAGCAGTACTTC
CASSTTRSYEQYF
>TRBJ2-2|TRBV27|.|.
TGTGCCAGCACCGGTTGGACCGGGGAGCTGTTTTTT
CASTGWTGELFF
>TRBJ2-3|TRBV19|.|.
TGTGCCAGTAGCCCGAAGGGGTCGACTCTCACTGGGATAGATACGCAGTATTTT
CASSPKGSTLTGIDTQYF
>TRBJ2-2|TRBV19|TRBD1|.
TGTGCCAGTAGTGTAACAGGGGTCAACACCGGGGAGCTGTTTTTT
CASSVTGVNTGELFF